This TCR beta chain was profiled in a study of shared clonotypes between healthy human individuals. Study context: The study used three CD4 naive, three CD4 memory, two CD8 naive and one CD8 memory plate per donor.

Study-wide results and caveats: Generation of non-shared clonotypes was less probable than generation of clonotypes shared by all four donors. Between a few donors, naive CD4 clonotypes were shared at a level of approximately 5%.

Every subset's genomic DNA went evenly onto several immunoSEQ plates. The protocol was immunoSEQ multiplex PCR, while the TCRdb copy is restricted to in-frame clones and leaves out a portion. Counted here are fewer than 2.5 million clones, 80% to 95% occurring once; the ten biggest clones make up 0.36%. The CDR3 length is 10 residues. Germline V lookup: CDR1 SEHNR, CDR2 FQNEAQ (reference sequence). The germline V and J ends were trimmed by 0 bases and 10 bases, with 3 bases remaining between them. As regards this clone: Its matching antigen is unknown.

The chain has TRBV7-9 and TRBJ1-1; the D is unclear. The clonotype was recovered from a young man in good health. Some clones in this sample may be carry-over from other donors' samples. Sequenced: naive CD4+ T cells from PBMCs. Specified subset: CD45RA+ positively selected. The CDR3, as DNA: TGTGCCAGCAGCTTAGCAACAGCTTTCTTT. Protein product: CASSLATAFF.